A selection of T cell receptor beta chains follows, all from one sample in a study of blood T cells in healthy people across ages. TCRdb passed the 5' RACE reads through MiXCR, listing each CDR3 protein once. The sample has about 620,000 distinct CDR3 sequences, about 51% seen once; the top ten hold less than 15%. The sample comprised blood. These receptors all stem from a woman at least 80 years old in good health. The CDR3 runs from the conserved cysteine through the conserved F or W. The D gene is left open where the match is weak. The size entry is marked missing in some rows and otherwise reads once, few, many or a size class.

V gene: TRBV6-2/TRBV6-3
D gene: TRBD2
J gene: TRBJ2-5
clone size: -
CDR3 length: 17
CDR3 protein: CASSFGLAGVAGETQYF
CDR3 DNA: TGTGCCAGCAGTTTCGGACTAGCGGGAGTAGCTGGAGAGACCCAGTACTTC

V gene: TRBV3-1
D gene: -
J gene: TRBJ2-2
clone size: -
CDR3 length: 14
CDR3 protein: CASSAGDWTGELFF
CDR3 DNA: TGTGCCAGCAGCGCCGGGGATTGGACCGGGGAGCTGTTTTTT

V gene: TRBV15
D gene: TRBD2
J gene: TRBJ2-1
clone size: -
CDR3 length: 15
CDR3 protein: CATSSRDYGYNEQFF
CDR3 DNA: TGTGCCACCAGCAGCAGGGACTACGGCTACAATGAGCAGTTCTTC

V gene: TRBV6-5
D gene: -
J gene: TRBJ1-2
clone size: many
CDR3 length: 14
CDR3 protein: CASSYSGGRYGYTF
CDR3 DNA: TGTGCCAGCAGTTATTCGGGGGGGCGCTATGGCTACACCTTC

V gene: TRBV20-1
D gene: -
J gene: TRBJ1-1
clone size: -
CDR3 length: 13
CDR3 protein: CSANTGSHTEAFF
CDR3 DNA: TGCAGTGCAAATACGGGTAGTCACACTGAAGCTTTCTTT

V gene: TRBV9
D gene: TRBD1
J gene: TRBJ2-3
clone size: -
CDR3 length: 13
CDR3 protein: CASRAGTGDTQYF
CDR3 DNA: TGTGCCAGCAGAGCCGGGACAGGGGATACGCAGTATTTT

V gene: TRBV7-9
D gene: -
J gene: TRBJ2-1
clone size: many
CDR3 length: 15
CDR3 protein: CASSLLSTRHYEQFF
CDR3 DNA: TGTGCCAGCAGCTTACTGAGCACGAGACACTATGAGCAGTTCTTC

V gene: TRBV18
D gene: TRBD2
J gene: TRBJ2-3
clone size: many
CDR3 length: 19
CDR3 protein: CASSPFLPGLTEGGDTQYF
CDR3 DNA: TGTGCCAGCTCACCATTCTTGCCGGGACTAACCGAAGGTGGGGATACGCAGTATTTT

V gene: TRBV2
D gene: TRBD2
J gene: TRBJ2-5
clone size: many
CDR3 length: 16
CDR3 protein: CASGGDRGVGKETQYF
CDR3 DNA: TGTGCCAGCGGTGGGGATCGGGGGGTTGGAAAAGAGACCCAGTACTTC

V gene: TRBV27
D gene: TRBD2
J gene: TRBJ2-3
clone size: -
CDR3 length: 15
CDR3 protein: CVSIEGTSGRDTQYF
CDR3 DNA: TGTGTCTCGATCGAAGGGACTAGCGGGAGAGATACGCAGTATTTT

V gene: TRBV5-1
D gene: TRBD2
J gene: TRBJ2-3
clone size: many
CDR3 length: 17
CDR3 protein: CASSLAPSGGALDTQYF
CDR3 DNA: TGCGCCAGCAGCTTGGCTCCTAGCGGGGGGGCCCTGGATACGCAGTATTTT

V gene: TRBV29-1
D gene: TRBD1
J gene: TRBJ2-6
clone size: -
CDR3 length: 14
CDR3 protein: CSAEGALGANVLTF
CDR3 DNA: TGCAGCGCTGAGGGGGCGCTTGGGGCCAACGTCCTGACTTTC

V gene: TRBV6-5
D gene: -
J gene: TRBJ2-2
clone size: few
CDR3 length: 13
CDR3 protein: CASSWGPTGELFF
CDR3 DNA: TGTGCCAGCAGCTGGGGACCCACCGGGGAGCTGTTTTTT

V gene: TRBV5-4
D gene: TRBD1
J gene: TRBJ2-3
clone size: few
CDR3 length: 17
CDR3 protein: CASSLALQGASSDTQYF
CDR3 DNA: TGTGCCAGCAGCTTGGCCCTACAGGGGGCCTCATCGGATACGCAGTATTTT

V gene: TRBV5-1
D gene: -
J gene: TRBJ2-1
clone size: -
CDR3 length: 15
CDR3 protein: CTSSARSPGYNEQFF
CDR3 DNA: TGCACCAGCAGCGCTCGGAGTCCTGGCTACAATGAGCAGTTCTTC

V gene: TRBV7-9
D gene: TRBD1
J gene: TRBJ2-3
clone size: few
CDR3 length: 20
CDR3 protein: CASSYIRQGPRTRYTDTQYF
CDR3 DNA: TGTGCCAGCAGCTATATCCGACAGGGTCCACGAACCCGGTACACAGATACGCAGTATTTT

V gene: TRBV9
D gene: -
J gene: TRBJ2-7
clone size: many
CDR3 length: 14
CDR3 protein: CASSVSGDPYEQYF
CDR3 DNA: TGTGCCAGCAGCGTTTCGGGGGACCCGTACGAGCAGTACTTC